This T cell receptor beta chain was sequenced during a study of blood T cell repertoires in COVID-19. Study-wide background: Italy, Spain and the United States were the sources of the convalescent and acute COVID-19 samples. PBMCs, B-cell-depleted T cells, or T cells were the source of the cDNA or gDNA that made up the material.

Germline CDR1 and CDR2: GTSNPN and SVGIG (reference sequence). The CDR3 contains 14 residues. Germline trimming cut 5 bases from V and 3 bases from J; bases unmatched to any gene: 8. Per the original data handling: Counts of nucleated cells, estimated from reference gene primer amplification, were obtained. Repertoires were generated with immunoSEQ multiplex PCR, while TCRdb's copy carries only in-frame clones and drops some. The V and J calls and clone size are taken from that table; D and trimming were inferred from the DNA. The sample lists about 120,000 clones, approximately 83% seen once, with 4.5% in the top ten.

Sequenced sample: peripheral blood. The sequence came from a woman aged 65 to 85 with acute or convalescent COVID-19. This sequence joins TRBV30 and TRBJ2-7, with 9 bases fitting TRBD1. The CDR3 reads CAWDRGTGIYEQYF. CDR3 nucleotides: TGTGCCTGGGATAGAGGGACAGGGATCTACGAGCAGTACTTC.